This passage covers 25 T cell receptor beta chains from one sample sequenced in a study of blood T cell repertoires in COVID-19. Sequenced by immunoSEQ multiplex PCR; TCRdb stores in-frame clones only, minus some. The sample has some 220,000 clones, around 80% seen once. The sequencing sample was made of peripheral blood. Receptors were obtained from a human donor in a cohort sampled during active COVID-19.

The V and J genes are TRBV23-1 and TRBJ1-1, with 9 bases matching TRBD1. TRBV23-1 is flagged as an ORF with uncertain function. V trimming: 10 bases; J trimming: 5 bases; junction bases outside the gene matches: 29. The CDR3 length is 20 residues. The CDR3 DNA follows: TGCGCCATTCCACGCATCCCGGCCCGCCAACAGGGGGCGGGATCTACTGAAGCTTTCTTT. As protein: CAIPRIPARQQGAGSTEAFF.

This chain joins TRBV10-3 and TRBJ1-1, with 10 nucleotides matching TRBD1. The germline V gene encodes CDR1 ENHRY and CDR2 SYGVKD. The CDR3 sequence is 14 residues long. V lost 4 bases, J lost 5 bases, and 4 bases stayed unmatched. The CDR3 DNA reads TGTGCCATCAGTGGGGGACAGGGGAAAACTGAAGCTTTCTTT. Protein product: CAISGGQGKTEAFF.

V and J are TRBV3-1 (or the pseudogene TRBV3-2) and TRBJ1-1, with no clear D. CDR3 size: 16 residues. Trimming took off 4 bases at V and 11 bases at J, with 26 bases between the two ends. Germline V lookup: CDR1 LGHDT, CDR2 YNNKEL (reference sequence). The CDR3 nucleotides read TGTGCCAGCAGCCCAAACGTGAGGGATATAAGCTGGCGGGCTTTCTTT. Protein product: CASSPNVRDISWRAFF.

This chain uses TRBV19 with TRBJ2-1; D perhaps matches TRBD1 (6 bases). CDR3 length equals 14 residues. Per the germline V gene, CDR1 is LNHDA and CDR2 is SQIVND (reference sequence). V was cut by 3 bases and J by 5 bases, with 11 bases left in between. The CDR3 is CASSISDSDNEQFF. CDR3 DNA sequence: TGTGCCAGTAGTATTTCGGACAGTGACAATGAGCAGTTCTTC.

The J gene is TRBJ2-3, the V gene TRBV6-5; 12 positions agree with TRBD2. CDR1 MNHEY and CDR2 SVGAGI come from the germline V gene. CDR3 length: 14 amino acids. The J segment lost 6 bases and the V segment lost 8 bases, leaving 6 bases of the junction unmatched. Written as DNA, the CDR3 is TGTGCCAGCTTCTCTAGCGGGGGGGCCGATACGCAGTATTTT. Translated, it gives CASFSSGGADTQYF.

The J gene is TRBJ2-3, the V gene TRBV5-1, with 7 bases matching TRBD2. The V gene's germline CDR1 is SGHRS and CDR2 YFSETQ. V lost 2 bases and J lost 0; bases outside the gene matches: 12. The CDR3 loop spans 18 amino acids. The DNA of the CDR3 is TGCGCCAGCAGCTTATATAAGGCGGGGGAATTTAGCACAGATACGCAGTATTTT. Its translation is CASSLYKAGEFSTDTQYF.

Notes on this clone: Additional DNA sequences in this sample encode the identical CDR3. The V gene is TRBV19, the J gene TRBJ2-3; 8 nucleotides align to TRBD2. CDR1 and CDR2 from the germline V gene are LNHDA and SQIVND (reference sequence). The CDR3 totals 15 residues. Losses at the gene ends were 7 bases for V and 2 bases for J; bases not matched to a gene: 8. The CDR3 nucleotides are TGTGCCAGTACCCTCGGGGGGGCCTCCACAGATACGCAGTATTTT. It specifies CASTLGGASTDTQYF.

The J gene is TRBJ1-4, the V gene TRBV7-9; 8 nucleotides match TRBD1. V lost 3 bases and J lost 7; bases outside the gene matches: 7. The CDR3 length is 15 residues. Looked up from germline, CDR1 is SEHNR and CDR2 is FQNEAQ (reference sequence). The CDR3 bases are TGTGCCAGCAGCTTCCCGACAGGGGTGGGTGAAAAACTGTTTTTT. Protein product: CASSFPTGVGEKLFF.

The V call is TRBV28, the J call TRBJ1-4, with D tentatively TRBD1 (5 bases). Per germline, CDR1 MDHEN and CDR2 SYDVKM. The V gene lost 7 bases and the J gene lost 3 bases, with 12 bases spanning the gap. CDR3 length equals 14 residues. CDR3 coding DNA: TGTGCCAGCATATCAGGGCAGGCTAATGAAAAACTGTTTTTT. Residues: CASISGQANEKLFF.

This clone appeared once. The chain links TRBV10-3 to TRBJ2-1; 8 nucleotides agree with TRBD2. Germline CDR1 is ENHRY and CDR2 is SYGVKD. The CDR3 consists of 14 residues. The V gene end was trimmed by 10 bases and the J gene end by 6 bases; junction bases not matched to a gene: 11. The CDR3 sequence is CATDGAGGSNEQFF. The DNA for the CDR3 is TGTGCCACCGACGGGGCGGGGGGAAGCAATGAGCAGTTCTTC.

The J gene is TRBJ2-2, the V gene TRBV5-1; TRBD1 matches 7 bases. The CDR3 totals 15 residues. The V gene's germline CDR1 is SGHRS and CDR2 YFSETQ. V dropped 2 bases and J dropped 3; count of bases not matched to a gene: 4. CDR3 bases: TGCGCCAGCAGCTTCGCTCAGGGGGACACCGGGGAGCTGTTTTTT. This codes for CASSFAQGDTGELFF.

This clone was seen more than once but under ten times. The chain employs TRBV4-1 and TRBJ2-1, with TRBD2 as a possible D gene (6 bases). This CDR3 comprises 17 residues. V gave up 1 base and J gave up 0 bases, with 13 bases separating them. Looked up from germline, CDR1 is MGHRA and CDR2 is YSYEKL. The CDR3 loop is CASSQGVRGSSYNEQFF. The CDR3 nucleotides read TGCGCCAGCAGCCAAGGGGTGCGGGGAAGCTCCTACAATGAGCAGTTCTTC.

The chain combines TRBV19 with TRBJ1-6; no firm D call. The length of the CDR3 is 16 residues. Looked up from germline, CDR1 is LNHDA and CDR2 is SQIVND (reference sequence). Trimming cost V 5 bases and J 0 bases, with 11 bases left between them. As DNA, the CDR3 is TGTGCCAGTAGTGCGGGCCTTACCTCCTATAATTCACCCCTCCACTTT. The encoded protein is CASSAGLTSYNSPLHF.

The V gene is TRBV28, the J gene TRBJ1-1; D remains ambiguous. V was cut by 6 bases and J by 3 bases, with 11 bases left in between. This CDR3 has 13 residues. Germline V gene data show CDR1 as MDHEN and CDR2 as SYDVKM. CDR3 residues: CASRDTLDTEAFF. The CDR3 DNA reads as TGTGCCAGCAGAGACACGTTGGACACTGAAGCTTTCTTT. The whole variable domain, remainder taken from reference TRBV28 and TRBJ1-1, is DVKVTQSSRYLVKRTGEKVFLECVQDMDHENMFWYRQDPGLGLRLIYFSYDVKMKEKGDIPEGYSVSREKKERFSLILESASTNQTSMYLCASRDTLDTEAFFGQGTRLTVV.

This clone was seen more than once but under ten times. One end of the junction does not line up with germline, which may come from a read error. The chain combines TRBV28 with TRBJ2-7; 10 bases align to TRBD1. Germline V gives CDR1 MDHEN, CDR2 SYDVKM. The CDR3 totals 14 residues. CDR3 sequence reads: CASRIGTGERVSNF. The DNA of the CDR3 is TGTGCCAGCAGAATCGGGACAGGGGAGCGCGTATCGAACTTC.

As to this clone: The junction differs from germline at one of its ends, possibly a read error. J is TRBJ2-3 and V is TRBV18; 8 bases match TRBD1. The CDR3 has 15 residues. Germline V CDR1 and CDR2: KGHSH, LQKENI. The CDR3 nucleotides read TGTGTCAGCTCACCGGGACAGGTATACACAGATACGCAGTATTTT. Protein product: CVSSPGQVYTDTQYF.

V and J are TRBV25-1 and TRBJ2-1, with 11 bases lining up with TRBD2. V lost 2 bases to trimming and J lost 9 bases; unmatched junction nucleotides: 6. Looked up from germline, CDR1 is MGHDK and CDR2 is SYGVNS. This CDR3 has 15 residues. CDR3 coding DNA: TGTGCCAGCAGTGAAGGCACTAGCGGGGGAGGTGAGCAGTTCTTC. Its translation is CASSEGTSGGGEQFF. The full variable domain, in which reference TRBV25-1 and TRBJ2-1 provide the parts outside the CDR3, is EADIYQTPRYLVIGTGKKITLECSQTMGHDKMYWYQQDPGMELHLIHYSYGVNSTEKGDLSSESTVSRIRTEHFPLTLESARPSHTSQYLCASSEGTSGGGEQFFGPGTRLTVL.

This sequence joins TRBV14 and TRBJ2-5, with 9 positions matching TRBD1. The J segment lost 0 bases and the V segment lost 5 bases, leaving 7 bases of the junction unmatched. The CDR3 loop spans 16 amino acids. CDR1 SGHDN and CDR2 FVKESK come from the germline V gene. CDR3 residues: CASSADRGSHQETQYF. Here the CDR3 DNA reads TGTGCCAGCAGCGCAGACAGGGGGTCCCACCAAGAGACCCAGTACTTC.

The chain uses TRBV3-1 (or the pseudogene TRBV3-2) and TRBJ2-7; possible D gene TRBD1, 5 bases. Trimming pared 0 bases from V and 7 bases from J, leaving 13 bases between. The CDR3 runs 14 residues. Per the germline V gene, CDR1 is LGHDT and CDR2 is YNNKEL (reference sequence). The CDR3 is CASSQDRVQGEQYF. The CDR3 nucleotides are TGTGCCAGCAGCCAAGACAGGGTTCAGGGAGAGCAGTACTTC.

V and J are TRBV4-3 and TRBJ1-5; D gene uncertain. Germline V gene lookup returns CDR1 LGHNA and CDR2 YSLEER. The V end lost 2 bases, the J end lost 7 bases, and 6 bases lay between the germline ends. The CDR3 covers 12 residues. The CDR3 DNA is TGCGCCAGCAGCCAACCGGGGCAGCCCCAGCATTTT. It translates to CASSQPGQPQHF.

This chain uses TRBV6-4 with TRBJ1-1, with TRBD1 as a possible D gene (6 bases). V was clipped by 5 bases and J by 7 bases, with 29 bases between them. The germline gives CDR1 MRHNA, CDR2 SNTAGT. This CDR3 is built from 18 residues. The CDR3 region has the DNA TGTGCCAGCAGTCCGCCCGGGACAAGTGGGAACCGAACGGGTGAAGCTTTCTTT. This codes for CASSPPGTSGNRTGEAFF.

CDR3: CATSRGGSDTQYF. The CDR3 region has the DNA TGTGCCACCAGCAGAGGCGGGTCAGATACGCAGTATTTT. The chain has TRBV15 and TRBJ2-3; tentative D call: TRBD2 (5 bases). The V end lost 1 base, the J end lost 4 bases, and 6 bases lay between the germline ends. CDR1 LNHNV and CDR2 YYDKDF come from the germline V gene (reference sequence). CDR3 length: 13 residues.

In DNA, the CDR3 is TGTGCCAGCAGCTTAGAAGCGGGCACAGATACGCAGTATTTT. It translates to CASSLEAGTDTQYF. This chain uses TRBV7-6 with TRBJ2-3, with D perhaps matching TRBD2 (5 bases). The CDR3 extends over 14 amino acids. Trimming took off 1 base at V and 1 base at J, with 6 bases between the two ends. Germline V CDR1 and CDR2: SGHVS, FNYEAQ.

V gene TRBV27 combines with J gene TRBJ2-3; TRBD1 aligns across 11 bases. The V segment lost 2 bases and the J segment 1 base; nucleotides outside the gene matches: 5. Germline CDR1 MNHEY, CDR2 SMNVEV (reference sequence). The CDR3 has 17 amino acids. The CDR3 sequence: CASSLPGTGGGTDTQYF. CDR3 DNA sequence: TGTGCCAGCAGTTTACCAGGGACAGGGGGAGGCACAGATACGCAGTATTTT.

CDR3 nucleotides: TGTGCCAGCAGTGGAGCCGTAGACGGGGAGCTGTTTTTT. It translates to CASSGAVDGELFF. This rearrangement joins TRBV6-4 to TRBJ2-2; no firm D call. The CDR3 loop spans 13 amino acids. V was trimmed by 4 bases and J by 7 bases, leaving 10 bases between them. The germline V gene encodes CDR1 MRHNA and CDR2 SNTAGT.